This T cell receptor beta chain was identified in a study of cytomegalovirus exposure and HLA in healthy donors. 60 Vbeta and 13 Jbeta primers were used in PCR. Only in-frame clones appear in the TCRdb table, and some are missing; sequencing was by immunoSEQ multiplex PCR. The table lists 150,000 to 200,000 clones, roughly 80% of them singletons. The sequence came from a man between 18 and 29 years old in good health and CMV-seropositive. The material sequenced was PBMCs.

The DNA for the CDR3 is TGTGCCAGCAGCCCCGACAGGGGTCTTAGCTACGAGCAGTACTTC. Translation: CASSPDRGLSYEQYF. This chain joins TRBV5-4 and TRBJ2-7; 8 bases agree with TRBD1. J lost 3 bases, V lost 4 bases, and 9 bases had no gene match. Germline V CDR1 and CDR2: SGHNT, YYREEE (reference sequence). This CDR3 spans 15 amino acids.